Listed below are T cell receptor beta chains from one sample, sequenced in a study of T cell repertoires in cytomegalovirus infection. TCRdb analysed the reads with MiXCR anew, one entry per CDR3 protein. Here the sample spans just under 300,000 distinct CDR3 sequences, 9.6% being singletons. Source material: PBMCs. These receptors originate from a human donor in good health (CMV status not recorded). Some clones in this sample may be carry-over from other donors' samples. The CDR3 runs from the conserved cysteine through the conserved F or W. Size is stated for part of the rows, as once, few or many counts, or as a class when the clone is expanded.

J gene	V gene	clone size	CDR3 protein
TRBJ1-2	TRBV28	many	CASSSWTGVMDYGYTF
TRBJ1-4	TRBV13	many	CASSMGLNEKLFF
TRBJ2-7	TRBV7-9	many	CASSPSQGTGRSYEQYF
TRBJ2-1	TRBV5-5	many	CASSLEAGGTHEQFF
TRBJ2-5	TRBV7-2	many	CASSSGLGGETQYF
TRBJ1-2	TRBV28	few	CATPGVLGYGYTF
TRBJ1-1	TRBV20-1	many	CSARRDTEAFF
TRBJ2-2	TRBV28	NA	CASSDRGTGGGLFF
TRBJ2-5	TRBV7-9	many	CASSLSGLAEETQYF
TRBJ2-2	TRBV2	many	CASSWDKNTGELFF
TRBJ2-1	TRBV9	many	CASSVGWGGRSEQFF
TRBJ1-5	TRBV3-1	few	CASSPGGGSQPQHF
TRBJ2-6	TRBV7-8	NA	CASSPYRTGTGVSGANVLTF